This TCR beta chain comes out of a study of T-cell memory formation after mild COVID-19. TCRdb itself ran the 5' RACE reads through MiXCR, one entry per CDR3 protein. The sample has 110,000 to 150,000 distinct CDR3 sequences, almost 25% seen once. The table lists this clonotype with a few counts. The material sequenced was PBMCs or a T cell subset sorted from them (not recorded which). The receptor was derived from an adult woman who had mild COVID-19 (a few samples of this study predate the infection). Cell type and time point are not known.

The CDR3 here is CASSPGLAGVDQETQYF. The CDR3 bases are TGTGCCAGCAGTCCCGGACTAGCGGGAGTAGATCAAGAGACCCAGTACTTC. The chain uses TRBV7-9 and TRBJ2-5; 13 positions agree with TRBD2. Trimming took 6 bases from V and 2 from J; bases not matched to a gene: 9. This CDR3 is 17 amino acids long. Germline CDR1 reads SEHNR; CDR2 reads FQNEAQ (reference sequence).